This TCR beta chain was found in a study of shared T cell receptors in the human thymus. Sequenced by immunoSEQ multiplex PCR; TCRdb stores in-frame clones only, minus some. The sample carries about 540,000 clones, approximately 80% recorded once. The same data also contributed to another study, on human thymus T cells. Per that paper: Samples came from healthy Finnish infants during open corrective cardiac surgery. Thymic samples were excised during corrective heart operations.

The sequenced material came from thymocytes. This TCR was recovered from a boy under two years old with a congenital heart defect.

CDR3 coding DNA: TGTGCCAGCAGTCCGGAGGGACAGGGGAAACGTTTGACTGAAGCTTTCTTT. Its protein is CASSPEGQGKRLTEAFF. The genes are TRBV27 and TRBJ1-1; 10 bases line up with TRBD1. The CDR3 sequence is 17 residues long. In germline, CDR1 is MNHEY, CDR2 SMNVEV (reference sequence). The V and J ends lost 5 bases and 5 bases, in that order; junction bases with no gene match: 14.